The 7 T cell receptor beta chains below come from one sample, sequenced in a study of T-cell memory formation after mild COVID-19. One entry per CDR3 protein results from TCRdb running MiXCR on the 5' RACE reads. Of 550,000 to 700,000 distinct CDR3 sequences in the sample, roughly 17% were seen once. The sample comprised PBMCs or a T cell subset sorted from them (not recorded which). These TCRs come from an adult woman who had mild COVID-19 (a few samples of this study predate the infection). Cell type and time point are not known.

The chain has TRBV5-5 and TRBJ2-2; D gene unclear. V lost 4 bases to trimming and J lost 3 bases, with 13 bases between them. CDR1 is SGHKS and CDR2 is YYEKEE in the germline V gene (reference sequence). The CDR3 has 15 amino acids. CDR3 in DNA: TGTGCCAGCAGCCGGACGGCCCTGGACACCGGGGAGCTGTTTTTT. Translating gives CASSRTALDTGELFF.

The J gene is TRBJ2-3, the V gene TRBV6-6, with TRBD2 matching over 8 bases. The trim removed 4 bases at V and 3 bases at J, leaving 9 bases unmatched. The germline V gene encodes CDR1 MNHNY and CDR2 SVGAGI (reference sequence). This CDR3 spans 16 amino acids. DNA of the CDR3: TGTGCCAGCAGTTTACGTCCGGGGGGGCGGACAGATACGCAGTATTTT. Its protein product is CASSLRPGGRTDTQYF.

This clonotype was observed a handful of times. The genes are TRBV30 and TRBJ2-2; TRBD1 aligns across 8 bases. The CDR3 totals 14 residues. The trim removed 3 bases at V and 4 bases at J, leaving 4 bases unmatched. The germline gives CDR1 GTSNPN, CDR2 SVGIG (reference sequence). The CDR3 DNA sequence: TGTGCCTGGAGAACGGGACAGGTCACCGGGGAGCTGTTTTTT. This translates into CAWRTGQVTGELFF.

This clonotype was observed a few times. The gene calls are TRBV5-8 and TRBJ1-6, with D unclear. The V end lost 4 bases, the J end lost 11 bases, and 16 bases lay between the germline ends. Germline assignment: CDR1 SGHTS and CDR2 YDEGEE. The CDR3 extends over 14 amino acids. For the CDR3, the DNA is TGTGCCAGCAGCCCTGGGAGGATTATTGCACCCCTCCACTTT. This gives the protein CASSPGRIIAPLHF.

This clonotype was seen ten or more times. The chain has TRBV29-1 and TRBJ2-1; 10 nucleotides line up with TRBD1. Germline V gene sequence: CDR1 SQVTM, CDR2 ANQGSEA. J lost 10 bases, V lost 4 bases, and 10 bases had no gene match. CDR3 length: 14 residues. For the CDR3, the DNA is TGCAGCGTTGTTCCGACAGGGGGCTCTTGGGAGCAGTTCTTC. The encoded protein is CSVVPTGGSWEQFF.

The chain employs TRBV20-1 and TRBJ1-2; D might be TRBD1 (6 bases). Between the trimmed V and J ends, which lost 2 bases and 5 bases, there was a span of 15 bases. In germline, CDR1 is DFQATT, CDR2 SNEGSKA (reference sequence). This CDR3 region has 14 residues. CDR3 in amino acids: CSARISAGQYGYTF. As DNA, the CDR3 is TGCAGTGCTAGAATCAGTGCCGGACAGTATGGCTACACCTTC.

This clonotype was picked up one time. V gene TRBV7-2 combines with J gene TRBJ2-7; no reliable D call. V was trimmed by 1 base and J by 4 bases, leaving 8 bases between them. Germline CDR1 and CDR2: SGHTA and FQGNSA. The CDR3 totals 13 residues. DNA for the CDR3: TGTGCCAGCAGCTTAGACTGGATATACGAGCAGTACTTC. This gives the protein CASSLDWIYEQYF. The full variable domain, with the rest looked up from reference TRBV7-2 and TRBJ2-7, is GAGVSQSPSNKVTEKGKDVELRCDPISGHTALYWYRQSLGQGLEFLIYFQGNSAPDKSGLPSDRFSAERTGGSVSTLTIQRTQQEDSAVYLCASSLDWIYEQYFGPGTRLTVT.